This entry features one T cell receptor beta chain sequence. The sample comes from a study of shared T cell receptors in the human thymus. The protocol was immunoSEQ multiplex PCR, while the TCRdb copy is restricted to in-frame clones and leaves out a portion. The table shows hundreds of thousands of clones, with 88% occurring only once. Trimming took 5 bases from V and 5 from J, leaving 7 bases between them. CDR3 length equals 12 residues. Germline assignment: CDR1 SEHNR and CDR2 FQNEAQ (reference sequence). This sample also belongs to another study, concerning human thymus T cells. As that study records: Donors consisted of healthy Finnish infants (having corrective surgery for congenital heart defects). Thymus tissue was removed during corrective cardiac surgery. A high degree of thymic repertoire overlap among unrelated individuals was reported in related research.

The sequenced sample was thymocytes. The chain links TRBV7-9 to TRBJ2-1; the D is unclear. This TCR came from a boy in the first two years of life with a congenital heart defect. The CDR3 region has the DNA TGTGCCAGCAGCCACATTAACAATGAGCAGTTCTTC. Amino acids: CASSHINNEQFF.